The T cell receptor (beta chain) under discussion was sequenced for a study of T cells in Graves' hyperthyroidism and ophthalmopathy. Study-wide results and limits: Ophthalmopathy was separated from stable hyperthyroidism by a 13 V-J model.

With 2 bases removed from V and 2 bases from J, the gap between germline ends came to 12 bases. CDR3 length: 15 amino acids. Germline CDR1 reads LGHDT; CDR2 reads YNNKEL (reference sequence). Amplification yielded TCR beta CDR3 regions, with RNA transcripts as the source. HTBI primers were employed in a first-round RT-PCR of the TCR CDR3. A single record per CDR3 protein comes from TCRdb applying MiXCR to the multiplex PCR reads. The sample yields roughly 660,000 distinct CDR3 sequences, roughly a sixth seen once. This clonotype was observed a handful of times. Antigen unknown. This clonotype was sampled from a man aged 50 to 60 with Graves' hyperthyroidism. The sequenced sample was blood. This chain joins TRBV3-1 and TRBJ1-1, with D possibly TRBD1 on 5 matching bases. CDR3 loop: CASSQLSTGNTEAFF. The CDR3 coding sequence is TGTGCCAGCAGCCAACTTTCCACAGGCAACACTGAAGCTTTCTTT. Full variable domain (remainder filled in from reference TRBV3-1 and TRBJ1-1): DTAVSQTPKYLVTQMGNDKSIKCEQNLGHDTMYWYKQDSKKFLKIMFSYNNKELIINETVPNRFSPKSPDKAHLNLHINSLELGDSAVYFCASSQLSTGNTEAFFGQGTRLTVV.